The 7 T cell receptor beta chains below all came from one sample that was sequenced in a study of regulatory T cells in long-lasting Graves disease. Sequencing libraries for TCR beta were prepared with iRepertoire HTBI primers and Arm-PCR of CDR3 regions. One entry per CDR3 protein, called by TCRdb with MiXCR from the multiplex PCR reads. The profile shows some 470,000 distinct CDR3 sequences, 20% to 25% of them singletons. The time point denotes: persistent/refractory GD, antithyroid drugs over 5 years with positive TRAb. PBMC RNA served as the TCR library source. Sequencing was performed on peripheral blood mononuclear cells (PBMCs), taken when the disease was refractory, from a patient treated with antithyroid drugs. Receptors originate from a female donor with Graves disease.

This clonotype was counted ten times or more. The CDR3 region is CASSPDSFEKLFF. The DNA for the CDR3 is TGTGCCAGCAGTCCCGACAGTTTTGAAAAACTGTTTTTT. The chain combines TRBV12-3 or TRBV12-4 with TRBJ1-4; TRBD1 might be the D (5 bases). CDR3 length equals 13 residues. Trimming cost V 5 bases and J 7 bases, with 11 bases left between them.

The genes are TRBV19 and TRBJ1-5; 8 bases match TRBD1. Germline values: CDR1 LNHDA, CDR2 SQIVND (reference sequence). The CDR3 sequence is 15 residues long. V dropped 4 bases and J dropped 3; count of bases not matched to a gene: 5. This CDR3 reads CASSTRQGYNQPQHF. The CDR3 nucleotides read TGTGCCAGTAGTACTCGACAGGGGTACAATCAGCCCCAGCATTTT.

In the case of this clonotype: A read error may be the cause here, since a much bigger clone is one base away. The J gene is TRBJ2-5, the V gene TRBV3-1; TRBD2 might be the D (6 bases). Germline lookup yields CDR1 LGHDT and CDR2 YNNKEL (reference sequence). This CDR3 comprises 15 residues. The CDR3 reads CGSSPGVANRETQYF. CDR3 nucleotides: TGTGGCAGCAGTCCGGGGGTAGCCAATAGAGAGACCCAGTACTTC.

This clonotype was seen at least ten times. The J gene is TRBJ2-2, the V gene TRBV28; D gene uncertain. This CDR3 has 11 residues. In germline, CDR1 is MDHEN, CDR2 SYDVKM. The ends were cut back, 4 bases at V and 12 bases at J, with 9 bases in the middle. DNA for the CDR3: TGTGCCAGCAGTTCCTCCAATCAGCTGTTTTTT. Amino acid sequence: CASSSSNQLFF.

The V and J genes are TRBV6-1 and TRBJ2-3, with D perhaps being TRBD1 or TRBD2 (6 bases each). Trimming removed 7 bases from V and 8 bases from J, with 13 bases in between. There are 12 residues in the CDR3. Germline assignment: CDR1 MNHNS and CDR2 SASEGT. CDR3 amino acids: CASKGGFGTQYF. As DNA, the CDR3 is TGTGCCAGCAAGGGGGGTTTCGGTACGCAGTATTTT.

The chain is built from TRBV11-2 and TRBJ1-1; possible D gene TRBD1, 5 bases. The germline V and J ends were trimmed by 3 bases and 3 bases, with 14 bases remaining between them. The CDR3 length is 15 residues. In germline, CDR1 is SGHAT, CDR2 FQNNGV. The CDR3 DNA follows: TGTGCCAGCAGCTTTAACTCCGACAGATACACTGAAGCTTTCTTT. This encodes CASSFNSDRYTEAFF.

The chain employs TRBV28 and TRBJ2-2; the D call may be TRBD1 or TRBD2 (5 bases each). Trimming stripped 3 bases from V and 5 bases from J, with 10 bases between. Germline values: CDR1 MDHEN, CDR2 SYDVKM. The CDR3 consists of 14 residues. Here the CDR3 DNA reads TGTGCCAGCAGTTTTAGGGGAGAAACCGGGGAGCTGTTTTTT. Protein product: CASSFRGETGELFF. Combining the CDR3 with reference TRBV28 and TRBJ2-2 gives the whole variable domain DVKVTQSSRYLVKRTGEKVFLECVQDMDHENMFWYRQDPGLGLRLIYFSYDVKMKEKGDIPEGYSVSREKKERFSLILESASTNQTSMYLCASSFRGETGELFFGEGSRLTVL.